This T cell receptor (beta chain) was identified in a study of T cell clonotyping in hematopoietic cell transplantation. Study outcomes and limitations: Without cell sorting, CD4 versus CD8 contributions remain unresolved.

The protocol was immunoSEQ multiplex PCR, while the TCRdb copy is restricted to in-frame clones and leaves out a portion. The sample consists of about 36,000 clones, about 87% of them appearing once. This clone was counted once. Its antigen is unidentified. The clonotype originates from a woman in her thirties or forties in good health. Some clones in this sample may be carry-over from other donors' samples. The sample taken for sequencing was peripheral blood mononuclear cells.

CDR3 nucleotides: TGTGCCAGCAGTTACTCGAGCAGGGGGCATCAGCCCCAGCATTTT. Amino acid sequence: CASSYSSRGHQPQHF. The chain uses TRBV6-5 and TRBJ1-5; 8 positions match TRBD1. This CDR3 contains 15 residues. J gave up 5 bases and V 0 bases, and 3 bases lay outside the gene matches. In germline, CDR1 is MNHEY, CDR2 SVGAGI.